This TCR beta chain comes out of a study of control samples from healthy donors and cancer patients. With 4 bases removed from V and 3 bases from J, the gap between germline ends came to 12 bases. This CDR3 contains 14 residues. Germline CDR1 reads SGHRS; CDR2 reads YFSETQ. The repertoire was sequenced with immunoSEQ multiplex PCR; TCRdb's copy has only in-frame clones and lacks some. The sample shows 90,000 to 140,000 clones, 83% of them seen only once. The chain employs TRBV5-1 and TRBJ2-3; D is undetermined. The sequenced sample consisted of blood. This receptor was obtained from a woman between 45 and 60 years old in good health. The CDR3 DNA is TGCGCCAGCAGCAACCGGGCCCGTACAGATACGCAGTATTTT. This sequence encodes CASSNRARTDTQYF.